The rows below give T cell receptor beta chains drawn from one sample of a study of blood T cell repertoires in COVID-19. Method: immunoSEQ multiplex PCR; TCRdb's copy keeps in-frame clones and lacks some. The profile shows about 350,000 clones, roughly 87% of them singletons. The sample comprised PBMCs or T cells enriched from blood (not recorded which). The receptors derive from a woman in her 30s who had recovered from COVID-19. The conserved cysteine and the conserved F or W are not part of the CDR3 here.

TRBJ1-2	TRBV27	ASSSLDSPYT
TRBJ1-6	TRBV2	ASSPPGQGYNSPLH
TRBJ2-7	TRBV25-1	ASHSGGGEQY
TRBJ1-1	TRBV5-1	ASSLVGQAGTEAF
TRBJ1-1	TRBV5-4	ASSYSRGGTEAF
TRBJ2-2	TRBV19	ASSILRHNTGELF
TRBJ2-5	TRBV7-2	ASSSPGQWGETQY
TRBJ1-2	TRBV18	ASSRAQQEGGYT
TRBJ1-1	TRBV2	ASKPKANTEAF
TRBJ1-1	TRBV19	ASSIGDMNTEAF
TRBJ2-7	TRBV7-2	ASSLKTGSYEQY
TRBJ2-5	TRBV4-3	ASSPRGGSETQY
TRBJ2-7	TRBV3-1/TRBV3-2	ASSQGSLAGGRYEQY
TRBJ2-6	TRBV6-2/TRBV6-3	ASSYRGGTGGVYGANVLT
TRBJ1-5	TRBV27	ASSFSGNSGQPQH
TRBJ2-1	TRBV2	ASSEGRGGYNEQF
TRBJ1-6	TRBV4-1	ASSLLRGNSPLH
TRBJ2-1	TRBV14	ASSQPQGTWSSYNEQF
TRBJ1-2	TRBV5-6	ASSTDRGLGGYT
TRBJ1-4	TRBV2	ASMRTVNEKLF
TRBJ1-2	TRBV3-1/TRBV3-2	ASSQDQQELSYGYT
TRBJ2-7	TRBV5-6	ASRRTGQDEQY
TRBJ1-2	TRBV27	ASSLRGQALYGYT
TRBJ1-2	TRBV2	ASRQLANYGYT
TRBJ2-1	TRBV5-8	ASSLGGHEQF
TRBJ2-5	TRBV7-9	ASSMGSSGGAETQY
TRBJ1-2	TRBV7-2	ASSLNRERDGYT
TRBJ2-7	TRBV11-3	ARQWPGQGVLSSYEQY
TRBJ2-5	TRBV2	PDYYIRPMGQQQETQY
TRBJ2-7	TRBV28	ASTPATSGGDHEQY
TRBJ1-1	TRBV6-5	ASSTGGAGNTEAF
TRBJ2-2	TRBV28	ATTRAGPNTGELF
TRBJ1-6	TRBV12-3/TRBV12-4	ASRLAVVGPLH
TRBJ1-1	TRBV6-2/TRBV6-3	ASSWGVTEAF
TRBJ1-3	TRBV7-6	ASSLVGGGNTIY
TRBJ2-3	TRBV18	ASSATSIGTDTQY
TRBJ2-3	TRBV6-6	ASSLGGRAIDTQY
TRBJ2-3	TRBV7-2	ASSALASTDTQY
TRBJ1-1	TRBV21-1	ASTSGTEAF
TRBJ1-6	TRBV19	ASSEGVSYNSPLH
TRBJ1-6	TRBV5-1	ASKLGTGDNSPLH
TRBJ1-5	TRBV12-2	ASRTGGQGRYSNQPQH
TRBJ1-1	TRBV6-2/TRBV6-3	ASSPFGRGGNTEAF
TRBJ2-7	TRBV5-1	ASSVGTGGSYEQY
TRBJ1-5	TRBV28	ASSLSTVQPQH
TRBJ2-2	TRBV19	ASSVDRGAGELF
TRBJ2-2	TRBV7-2	ASSLRGGGSLHTGELF
TRBJ2-2	TRBV4-1	ASSQRGRDRGRVGELF
TRBJ1-5	TRBV14	ASSQDQRDRAHQPQH
TRBJ2-6	TRBV15	ATSRKGVGANVLT
TRBJ2-5	TRBV12-5	ASGLPRIQETQY
TRBJ1-6	TRBV7-2	ASSLARDRGRSPLH
TRBJ1-1	TRBV7-9	ASSRPGGTEAF
TRBJ1-3	TRBV7-9	ASSLSQGGSGNTIY
TRBJ2-7	TRBV15	ATSRPDRNYEQY